This TCR beta chain was found in a study of T cells after yellow fever vaccination. TCRdb re-derived calls from the 5' RACE reads in MiXCR, one entry per CDR3 protein. This table holds about 330,000 distinct CDR3 sequences, roughly 4.3% found once. This clonotype was found many times. Trimming took 4 bases from V and 5 from J; bases not matched to a gene: 12. Germline loops: CDR1 SGHRS, CDR2 YFSETQ. This CDR3 spans 16 amino acids. The sequence came from a young man who received the YFV17D yellow fever vaccine. The chain links TRBV5-1 to TRBJ2-5, with 9 bases matching TRBD1. The specimen comprised PBMCs, sampled 5 days after the yellow fever booster vaccination. CDR3: CASSVPTGGAEETQYF. In nucleotides, the CDR3 is TGCGCCAGCAGCGTGCCAACAGGGGGCGCGGAGGAGACCCAGTACTTC.